This record concerns one T cell receptor beta chain sequence. Its target antigen remains unknown. Per-nucleotide qualities are absent, and no much larger clonotype sits a single base away. Blood samples were collected up to 4 times in the first month after transplant and then at least monthly when available. Here V drops 4 bases and J drops 5 bases, and the junction holds 4 bases not matched to any gene. The germline V gene (reference sequence) sets CDR1 to SGHAT and CDR2 to FQDESV. The CDR3 measures 13 amino acids from cysteine to phenylalanine. Only the CDR3 DNA is retained, 39 bases long and in frame from the first base. These data originate in a study of graft-versus-host responses after intestinal transplantation (dated by TCRdb to 2020 to 2022). The study in broad terms: The transplants that recipients received were multivisceral, liver-intestinal, or isolated intestinal. All recipients received anti-thymocyte globulin induction followed by maintenance tacrolimus and steroids for three to four years. Graft-versus-host and host-versus-graft alloreactive T cell clones were tracked in the graft, circulation and bone marrow after intestinal transplantation using bulk TCR-beta CDR3 sequencing. Alloreactive clones were identified by sequencing pre-transplant mixed lymphocyte reaction products and comparing these products with unstimulated pre-transplant donor and recipient T cells. The cohort enrolled about two dozen intestinal transplant recipients, one of whom was a retransplant, and 3 patients without pretransplant specimens were excluded. Rather than being sequenced by the commercial service, samples from a few later patients were sequenced in-house on an Illumina MiSeq and processed with MiXCR. A peak of at least 4% donor T cells among recipient peripheral blood mononuclear cells was the definition used for donor T cell macrochimerism.

The investigation overall reported the following: GvH clones were found in recipient bone marrow, and some of the GvH clones appeared earlier in ileal mucosa or blood, which is consistent with an intestinal mucosal origin. The conclusions were limited by the relatively low number and heterogeneity of the intestinal transplant patients. Patients with donor T cell macrochimerism had high GvH to HvG T cell clonal ratios in their allografts. Early after transplant, peak levels of circulating GvH clones were found to be associated with declines in HvG clones.

Libraries were made using the immunoSEQ multiplex PCR assay. For most patients, genomic DNA was subjected to high-throughput TCR-beta CDR3 sequencing by Adaptive Biotechnologies. Per the authors' processing: TCR sequencing data were retrieved from Adaptive's ImmunoSEQ software for 15 to 20 patients, whereas three other patients were processed with MiXCR and VDJtools. CDR3 nucleotide sequences shared by donor and recipient were removed because the origin of these sequences could not be assigned. Alloreactive clones required at least 2-fold expansion over unstimulated cells and minimum CFSE-low frequency of 0.002% (template counts) or 0.001% (read counts). Clones were considered mappable if detected in sequenced pre-transplant spleen, lymph node, or MLR CFSE-low populations of the donor or recipient. Cumulative frequency of alloreactive clones was calculated as a percentage of all sequences weighted by copy number. TCRdb provides this immuneACCESS table in a form limited to in-frame rearrangements. Some clones are lacking; in checked studies, under half of them reflect an unresolved V gene, and why the rest are absent is not known. V and J calls and clone size follow that table, whereas D and trimming were derived from the DNA. The sample table contains fewer than 45,000 clones; only one count was recorded for about 93% of them. Less than 0.85% of the sample belongs to the ten largest clones.

This sequence uses TRBV11-1 and TRBJ2-7; 8 central nucleotides agree with TRBD2. The material sequenced was PBMCs, taken 16 days after intestinal transplant. The TCR comes from a human patient who received an intestinal transplant, so some T cells may come from the graft donor. The DNA is as follows: TGTGCCAGCAGCTATATACTAGCGGACGAGCAGTACTTC. This translates into CASSYILADEQYF.